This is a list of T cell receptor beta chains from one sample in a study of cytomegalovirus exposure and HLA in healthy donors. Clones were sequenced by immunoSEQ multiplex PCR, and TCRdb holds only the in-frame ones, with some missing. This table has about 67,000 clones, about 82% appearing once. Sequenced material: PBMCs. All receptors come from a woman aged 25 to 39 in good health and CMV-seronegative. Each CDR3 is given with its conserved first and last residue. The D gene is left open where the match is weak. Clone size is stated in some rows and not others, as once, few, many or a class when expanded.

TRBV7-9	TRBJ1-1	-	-	TGTGCCAGCAGCTTCGACAGTAAGAACACTGAAGCTTTCTTT	CASSFDSKNTEAFF
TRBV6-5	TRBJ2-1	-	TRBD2	TGTGCCAGCAGTTACCTAGCGGGGGGCTCCTACAATGAGCAGTTCTTC	CASSYLAGGSYNEQFF
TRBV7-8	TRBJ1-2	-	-	TGTGCCAGCAGCTTAGGTCCCGTACAGGGTCGCGCGGACGGCTACACCTTC	CASSLGPVQGRADGYTF
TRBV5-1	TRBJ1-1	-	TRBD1	TGCGCCAGCAGCACCTGGACAGGGGACACTGAAGCTTTCTTT	CASSTWTGDTEAFF
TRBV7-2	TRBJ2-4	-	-	TGTGCCAGCAGCTTGACTACAGGGACGGCCAAAAACATTCAGTACTTC	CASSLTTGTAKNIQYF
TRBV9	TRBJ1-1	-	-	TGTGCCAGCAGCGCCAGGGGTCTAGGGAACACTGAAGCTTTCTTT	CASSARGLGNTEAFF
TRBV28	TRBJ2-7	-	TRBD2	TGTGCCAGCAATATAGCGGGGGGGGTCTACGAGCAGTACTTC	CASNIAGGVYEQYF
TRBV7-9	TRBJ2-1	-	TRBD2	TGTTCCAGCAGCTTAGCGTGGATAGCGGGAAACAATGAGCAGTTCTTC	CSSSLAWIAGNNEQFF
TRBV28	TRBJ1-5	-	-	TGTGCCAGCAGTTTAGTGCACCGGAGGGAGAGCAATCAGCCCCAGCATTTT	CASSLVHRRESNQPQHF
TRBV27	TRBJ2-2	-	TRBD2	TGTGCCAGCAGTCCGGGGGGGAACACCGGGGAGCTGTTTTTT	CASSPGGNTGELFF
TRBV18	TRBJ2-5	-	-	TGTGCCAGCTCCCCAGGGCTGTACCAAGAGACCCAGTACTTC	CASSPGLYQETQYF
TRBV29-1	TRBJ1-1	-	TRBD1	TGCAGCGTTTTTACGGGGACAGGAGCTTTCTTT	CSVFTGTGAFF
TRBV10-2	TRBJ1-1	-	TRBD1	TGCGCCAGCAGTGACCGGGACAGGGACACTGAAGCTTTCTTT	CASSDRDRDTEAFF
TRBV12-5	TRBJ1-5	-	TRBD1	TGTGCTAGTGCCTTCAGCCAGGGGGCCAGCAATCAGCCCCAGCATTTT	CASAFSQGASNQPQHF
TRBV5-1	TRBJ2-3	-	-	TGCGCCAGCAGCGGGATTGGCGGACTCGACACAGATACGCAGTATTTT	CASSGIGGLDTDTQYF
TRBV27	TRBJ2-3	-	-	TGTGCCAGTAAACCGGGACAACACACAGATACGCAGTATTTT	CASKPGQHTDTQYF
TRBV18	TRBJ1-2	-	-	TGTGCCAGCTCACCATTGGAGACCTCCTATGGCTACACCTTC	CASSPLETSYGYTF
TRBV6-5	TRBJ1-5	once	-	TGTGCCAGCAGCCCTAGACAGACTAATCAGCCCCAGCATTTT	CASSPRQTNQPQHF
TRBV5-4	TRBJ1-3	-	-	TGTGCCAGCAGCTTCCCGGACAGATCTGGAAACACCATATATTTT	CASSFPDRSGNTIYF
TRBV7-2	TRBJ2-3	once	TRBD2	TGTGCCAGCAGCTTCCTGGTAGCGGGGGGGCGGGCAGATACGCAGTATTTT	CASSFLVAGGRADTQYF
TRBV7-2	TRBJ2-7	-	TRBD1	TGTGCCAGCAGCTTTAAGACAGGGCCCGGTGGGGAGCAGTACTTC	CASSFKTGPGGEQYF
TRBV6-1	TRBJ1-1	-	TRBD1	TGTGCCAGCAGGAGGGGACAGCAGACTGAAGCTTTCTTT	CASRRGQQTEAFF
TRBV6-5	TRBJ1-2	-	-	TGTGCCAGCAGTTACGCCGCAGGGGTGAACTATGGCTACACCTTC	CASSYAAGVNYGYTF
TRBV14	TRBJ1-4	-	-	TGTGCCAGCAGCCGATTCCGGGGTGAAAAACTGTTTTTT	CASSRFRGEKLFF
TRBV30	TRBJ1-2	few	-	TGTGCCTGGAGTGTACAAACAGGGTCGAGAGGCTACACCTTC	CAWSVQTGSRGYTF
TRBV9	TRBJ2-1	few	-	TGTGCCAGCAGCGTAGACATCCACAATGAGCAGTTCTTC	CASSVDIHNEQFF
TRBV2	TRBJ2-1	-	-	TGTGCCACCCCTCGACACAGGAGCTCCTACAATGAGCAGTTCTTC	CATPRHRSSYNEQFF
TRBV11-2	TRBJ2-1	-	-	TGTGCCAGCAGCTTAGCGTGGGGAGGAAAACAAAACAATGAGCAGTTCTTC	CASSLAWGGKQNNEQFF
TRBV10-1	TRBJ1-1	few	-	TGCGCCAGCAGTGAGTCGGCAGCCAGGGTCACTGAAGCTTTCTTT	CASSESAARVTEAFF
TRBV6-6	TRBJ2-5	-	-	TGTGCCGGCCGGAGGGGCACTCAAGAGACCCAGTACTTC	CAGRRGTQETQYF
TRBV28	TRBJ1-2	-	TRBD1	TGTGCCAGCAGTTTAGTACGGACAGGTCCGCCTAGCTACACCTTC	CASSLVRTGPPSYTF
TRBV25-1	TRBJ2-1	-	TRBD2	TGTGCCAGCAGTGAAGGGACTAGCAATGAGCAGTTCTTC	CASSEGTSNEQFF
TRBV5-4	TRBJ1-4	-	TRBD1	TGTGCCAGCAGCTGGGGGCGGGACAGGGGTAGAGGAGAAAAACTGTTTTTT	CASSWGRDRGRGEKLFF
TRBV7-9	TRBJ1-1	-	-	TGTGCCAGCAGCCTCACCAGCGGACGCGCGGGAGCTTTCTTT	CASSLTSGRAGAFF
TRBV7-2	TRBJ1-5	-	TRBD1	TGTGCCAGCAGCAGTAGAGGGCAGGGGGCTAGCGATCAGCCCCAGCATTTT	CASSSRGQGASDQPQHF
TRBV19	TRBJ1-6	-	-	TGTGCCAGTAGTATGACAGCTTTATTGTCACCCTTCCACTTT	CASSMTALLSPFHF
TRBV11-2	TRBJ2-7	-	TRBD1	TGTGCCAGCAGCTTAGGTACAGGGGGGTACGAGCAGTACTTC	CASSLGTGGYEQYF
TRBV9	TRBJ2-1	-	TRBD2	TGTGCCAGCAGCGCCAGCGGGGGGGCCGTGGGAAATGAGCAGTTCTTC	CASSASGGAVGNEQFF
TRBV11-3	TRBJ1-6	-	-	TGTGCCAGCAGCTTAGGCAGGAATTCACCCCTCCACTTT	CASSLGRNSPLHF
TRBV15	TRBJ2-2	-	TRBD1	TGTGCCACCAGCAGCGGACAGGGGGCGGGGGACACCGGGGAGCTGTTTTTT	CATSSGQGAGDTGELFF
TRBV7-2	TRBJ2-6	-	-	TGTGCCAGCAGCTTAGTCAGGGTTTCTGGGGCCAACGTCCTGACTTTC	CASSLVRVSGANVLTF
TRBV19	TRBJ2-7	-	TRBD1	TGTGCCAGTAGTCCAGGGGACAGGTCATCCTACGAGCAGTACTTC	CASSPGDRSSYEQYF
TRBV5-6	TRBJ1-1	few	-	TGTGCCAGCAGCTTGCCGGGGGGCGCGACTGAAGCTTTCTTT	CASSLPGGATEAFF
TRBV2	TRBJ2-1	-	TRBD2	TGTGCCAGCAGCCTAGCGGGCTCCTACAATGAGCAGTTCTTC	CASSLAGSYNEQFF
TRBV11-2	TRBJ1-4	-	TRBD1	TGTGCCAGCAGCTTAGTCGGACAGGGCGTTGCTAATGAAAAACTGTTTTTT	CASSLVGQGVANEKLFF
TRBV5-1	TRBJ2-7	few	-	TGCGCCAGCAGCCCCGCGGGGAGCTCCTACGAGCAGTACTTC	CASSPAGSSYEQYF
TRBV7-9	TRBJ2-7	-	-	TGTGCCAGCAGCTTATTTGGGGGCAAGGACGAGCAGTACTTC	CASSLFGGKDEQYF
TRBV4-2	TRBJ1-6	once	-	TGTGCCAGCAGCCAAGACAGTAGACAGAATTCACCCCTCCACTTT	CASSQDSRQNSPLHF
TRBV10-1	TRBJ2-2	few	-	TGCGCCAGCAGTCCCGCGGCCGCCGGGGAGCTGTTTTTT	CASSPAAAGELFF
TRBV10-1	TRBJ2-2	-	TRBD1	TGCGCCAGCAGTGGGACAGGTTCTAACACCGGGGAGCTGTTTTTT	CASSGTGSNTGELFF
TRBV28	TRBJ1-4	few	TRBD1	TGTGCCAGCAGTGCGGGACAGGTCAATGAAAAACTGTTTTTT	CASSAGQVNEKLFF
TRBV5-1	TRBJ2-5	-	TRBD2	TGCGCCAGCAGCTTGGACCTGGGGGGGAAGACCCAGTACTTC	CASSLDLGGKTQYF
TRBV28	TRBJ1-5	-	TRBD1	TGTGCCAGCGAAAAGGGACAGGACAATCAGCCCCAGCATTTT	CASEKGQDNQPQHF
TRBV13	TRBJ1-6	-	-	TGTGCCAGCAGCTTAAGTCCGGGTGGACTCTCACCCCTCCACTTT	CASSLSPGGLSPLHF